A single sample gave rise to the 16 T cell receptor beta chains below, sequenced in a study of blood T cell repertoires in COVID-19. Repertoires were generated with immunoSEQ multiplex PCR, while TCRdb's copy carries only in-frame clones and drops some. The top ten clones hold roughly 7.3% of a sample with over 400,000 clones, approximately 88% of them seen once. The material sequenced was peripheral blood. The receptor set was obtained from a woman between 45 and 60 years old with COVID-19, enrolled during active disease.

The rearrangement uses TRBV11-2 and TRBJ2-3, with 9 nucleotides matching TRBD2. J was trimmed by 0 bases and V by 5 bases; bases with no gene match: 3. The CDR3 has 15 residues. The germline V gene has CDR1 SGHAT and CDR2 FQNNGV. The DNA for the CDR3 is TGTGCCAGCAGCCGCGGGGGGGCTAGCACAGATACGCAGTATTTT. Protein: CASSRGGASTDTQYF. The complete variable domain, with remaining parts taken from reference TRBV11-2 and TRBJ2-3, reads EAGVAQSPRYKIIEKRQSVAFWCNPISGHATLYWYQQILGQGPKLLIQFQNNGVVDDSQLPKDRFSAERLKGVDSTLKIQPAKLEDSAVYLCASSRGGASTDTQYFGPGTRLTVL.

The chain joins TRBV7-9 to TRBJ1-3; D remains unclear. V was clipped by 1 base and J by 4 bases, with 11 bases between them. CDR3 size: 15 residues. The germline V gene encodes CDR1 SEHNR and CDR2 FQNEAQ (reference sequence). CDR3 sequence (DNA): TGTGCCAGCAGCTTAGTGAGGGTAGAAGGAAACACCATATATTTT. It encodes CASSLVRVEGNTIYF.

The chain uses TRBV11-2 and TRBJ2-3; 9 bases agree with TRBD2. Germline CDR1 SGHAT, CDR2 FQNNGV. Trimming removed 5 bases from V and 1 base from J; junction bases left unmatched: 4. The CDR3 covers 15 residues. CDR3 nucleotide sequence: TGTGCCAGCAGCGCCCGGACTAGCGGCACAGATACGCAGTATTTT. Translated, it gives CASSARTSGTDTQYF.

This sequence joins TRBV19 and TRBJ1-2; D possibly corresponds to TRBD1 (6 bases). The CDR3 runs 15 residues. CDR1 and CDR2 from the germline V gene are LNHDA and SQIVND (reference sequence). V was cut by 1 base and J by 6 bases, with 15 bases left in between. CDR3 residues: CASSIAGGRLDGYTF. DNA for the CDR3: TGTGCCAGTAGTATAGCGGGGGGGCGCTTGGATGGCTACACCTTC.

This chain links TRBV27 with TRBJ2-7; 7 nucleotides align to TRBD2. The CDR3 runs to 16 residues. V dropped 7 bases and J dropped 1; count of bases not matched to a gene: 13. Germline CDR1 and CDR2: MNHEY and SMNVEV (reference sequence). CDR3 protein: CASKSSLVGGSYEQYF. CDR3 DNA sequence: TGTGCCAGCAAATCCTCTCTAGTGGGAGGGTCCTACGAGCAGTACTTC.

The rearrangement uses TRBV30 and TRBJ1-4; the match to TRBD1 covers 9 bases. V gave up 5 bases and J gave up 8 bases; unmatched junction bases: 6. CDR3 size: 13 residues. Germline loops: CDR1 GTSNPN, CDR2 SVGIG (reference sequence). This CDR3 is CAWGTGMGEKLFF. In DNA, the CDR3 is TGTGCCTGGGGGACAGGGATGGGCGAAAAACTGTTTTTT.

This sequence joins TRBV5-1 and TRBJ1-2, with TRBD1 identical over 7 bases. Germline V gene sequence: CDR1 SGHRS, CDR2 YFSETQ. This CDR3 has 16 amino acids. The J segment lost 4 bases and the V segment lost 4 bases, leaving 13 bases of the junction unmatched. CDR3 in DNA: TGCGCCAGCAGCCCGGGAGGGGGCGGTGGTGGCTATGGCTACACCTTC. Translating gives CASSPGGGGGGYGYTF. The full variable domain, with the rest looked up from reference TRBV5-1 and TRBJ1-2, is KAGVTQTPRYLIKTRGQQVTLSCSPISGHRSVSWYQQTPGQGLQFLFEYFSETQRNKGNFPGRFSGRQFSNSRSEMNVSTLELGDSALYLCASSPGGGGGGYGYTFGSGTRLTVV.

The chain combines TRBV4-1 with TRBJ2-5; weak D call: TRBD2 (5 bases). V lost 4 bases and J lost 3, with 18 bases in between. This CDR3 contains 16 residues. Germline loops: CDR1 MGHRA, CDR2 YSYEKL. CDR3 residues: CASSRRIGETKETQYF. DNA for the CDR3: TGCGCCAGCAGCCGACGTATCGGGGAAACTAAAGAGACCCAGTACTTC.

V gene TRBV27 combines with J gene TRBJ2-3; TRBD2 matches at 9 bases. From germline, CDR1 is MNHEY and CDR2 SMNVEV (reference sequence). The CDR3 spans 14 residues. V gave up 5 bases and J gave up 7 bases; unmatched junction bases: 7. The CDR3 bases are TGTGCCAGCAGTGTGCGGGGGGGAGTAAATACGCAGTATTTT. It yields the protein CASSVRGGVNTQYF.

The genes are TRBV19 and TRBJ2-5; 9 positions match TRBD2. V shed 10 bases, J shed 5 bases, and the junction held 8 bases outside the gene matches. Germline CDR1 LNHDA, CDR2 SQIVND (reference sequence). CDR3 length: 13 amino acids. The CDR3 sequence is CATGRTSVETQYF. CDR3 coding DNA: TGTGCCACCGGAAGGACTAGCGTGGAGACCCAGTACTTC.

This clone was seen only once. The J gene is TRBJ2-3, the V gene TRBV11-3, with D possibly matching TRBD2 (6 bases). The CDR3 consists of 16 residues. V lost 1 base, J lost 5 bases, and 16 bases lay in between. The germline gives CDR1 SGHNT, CDR2 YENEEA. The DNA for the CDR3 is TGTGCCAGCAGCTTAGGACTAGTCTCGGGCAAAGATACGCAGTATTTT. Amino acids: CASSLGLVSGKDTQYF.

The CDR3 protein is CASSQTFSAGDYEQYF. The CDR3 DNA reads TGTGCCAGCAGCCAGACCTTTTCAGCCGGAGATTACGAGCAGTACTTC. The V gene is TRBV3-1 (or the pseudogene TRBV3-2), the J gene TRBJ2-7; D is undetermined. Germline values: CDR1 LGHDT, CDR2 YNNKEL (reference sequence). Trimming took 3 bases from V and 4 from J, leaving 19 bases between them. The CDR3 totals 16 residues.

The V call is TRBV6-5, the J call TRBJ2-7; D might be TRBD2 (5 bases). Deletions cut 6 bases from V and 11 bases from J, with 14 bases between. CDR1 and CDR2 (germline): MNHEY, SVGAGI. The CDR3 length is 11 residues. The CDR3 sequence is CASRTLDGEYF. DNA for the CDR3: TGTGCCAGCAGGACACTGGACGGGGAGTACTTC.

The gene calls are TRBV15 and TRBJ1-5; D remains unclear. The CDR3 has 17 residues. Germline-derived CDR1 and CDR2 are LNHNV and YYDKDF (reference sequence). The germline V and J ends were trimmed by 6 bases and 0 bases, with 18 bases remaining between them. CDR3 protein: CATRNGLFGHSNQPQHF. The CDR3 DNA follows: TGTGCCACCAGAAACGGACTATTTGGCCATAGCAATCAGCCCCAGCATTTT.

The chain combines TRBV2 with TRBJ1-1; no clear D gene. This CDR3 has 12 amino acids. V dropped 4 bases and J dropped 8 bases, with 11 bases sitting between them. The V gene's germline CDR1 is SNHLY and CDR2 FYNNEI. In nucleotides, the CDR3 is TGTGCCAGCAGTGTTATACGCGGCGAAGCTTTCTTT. It is translated as CASSVIRGEAFF. Full variable domain (missing parts from reference TRBV2 and TRBJ1-1): EPEVTQTPSHQVTQMGQEVILRCVPISNHLYFYWYRQILGQKVEFLVSFYNNEISEKSEIFDDQFSVERPDGSNFTLKIRSTKLEDSAMYFCASSVIRGEAFFGQGTRLTVV.

CDR3 loop: CAWSWSRGNSPLHF. CDR3 DNA: TGTGCCTGGAGTTGGAGCAGGGGAAATTCACCCCTCCACTTT. The genes are TRBV30 and TRBJ1-6; a possible D gene is TRBD1 (6 bases). CDR1 GTSNPN and CDR2 SVGIG come from the germline V gene (reference sequence). Between the trimmed V and J ends, which lost 2 bases and 7 bases, there was a span of 12 bases. This CDR3 has 14 residues. The whole variable domain, remainder taken from reference TRBV30 and TRBJ1-6, is SQTIHQWPATLVQPVGSPLSLECTVEGTSNPNLYWYRQAAGRGLQLLFYSVGIGQISSEVPQNLSASRPQDRQFILSSKKLLLSDSGFYLCAWSWSRGNSPLHFGNGTRLTVT.